This TCR beta chain was documented in a study of a mutant IDH1 vaccine in newly diagnosed glioma. Across the study: Patients got radiotherapy, temozolomide, or both beforehand, and most got both. General study results and limits: There seemed to be no relation between pseudoprogression and changes in top peripheral T cell clonotypes. Among patients, 80% to 95% showed immune responses induced by the vaccine.

Using immunoSEQ multiplex PCR, the repertoire was profiled, and TCRdb retains in-frame clones only, with some absent. The repertoire holds 15,000 or so clones, with less than 97% as singletons. Worth noting for this clone: The antigen remains unidentified.

Indicated time point: baseline, week 1 (first vaccination visit). Documented treatment: pre-vaccination baseline after standard-of-care therapy. Each astrocytoma in the donors was new, WHO grade 3 or 4, IDH1-mutant and ATRX-lost. The CDR3 has 13 amino acids. The V end lost 4 bases, the J end lost 6 bases, and 12 bases lay between the germline ends. The germline gives CDR1 PRHDT, CDR2 FYEKMQ (reference sequence). V gene TRBV13 combines with J gene TRBJ1-1, with D uncertain. The clonotype was recovered from a woman between 18 and 29 years old with glioma. Some clones in this sample may be carry-over from other donors' samples. The sample in question was peripheral blood mononuclear cells (PBMCs), obtained from a glioma patient treated with radiotherapy, temozolomide or both. DNA of the CDR3: TGTGCCAGCAGCTCATTAGGATGGGCTGAAGCTTTCTTT. This translates into CASSSLGWAEAFF.